The present T cell receptor (beta chain) was sequenced within a study of PD-1 blockade in mismatch repair-deficient tumors. Whole-study results and caveats: After pembrolizumab, tumor-resident clones rose rapidly, then generally contracted before radiologic responses.

As concerns this clone: The antigen remains unidentified.

TCRdb's table, derived via immunoSEQ multiplex PCR, lists solely in-frame clones and lacks some. Of roughly 130,000 clones detected, around nine tenths appear once; the ten largest clones hold roughly 12%. Mismatch repair deficiency was confirmed in all patients, by PCR or immunohistochemistry. This CDR3 contains 15 residues. Trimming took off 4 bases at V and 4 bases at J, with 15 bases between the two ends. Germline CDR1 reads MNHEY; CDR2 reads SMNVEV (reference sequence). This receptor was obtained from an adult with mismatch repair-deficient cancer. The sample in question was peripheral blood, obtained just under 74 weeks after starting pembrolizumab. This chain uses TRBV27 with TRBJ2-3; D may be TRBD2 (6 bases). CDR3 sequence: CASSYSGRKADTQYF. The CDR3 coding sequence is TGTGCCAGCAGTTATAGCGGAAGGAAGGCAGATACGCAGTATTTT.